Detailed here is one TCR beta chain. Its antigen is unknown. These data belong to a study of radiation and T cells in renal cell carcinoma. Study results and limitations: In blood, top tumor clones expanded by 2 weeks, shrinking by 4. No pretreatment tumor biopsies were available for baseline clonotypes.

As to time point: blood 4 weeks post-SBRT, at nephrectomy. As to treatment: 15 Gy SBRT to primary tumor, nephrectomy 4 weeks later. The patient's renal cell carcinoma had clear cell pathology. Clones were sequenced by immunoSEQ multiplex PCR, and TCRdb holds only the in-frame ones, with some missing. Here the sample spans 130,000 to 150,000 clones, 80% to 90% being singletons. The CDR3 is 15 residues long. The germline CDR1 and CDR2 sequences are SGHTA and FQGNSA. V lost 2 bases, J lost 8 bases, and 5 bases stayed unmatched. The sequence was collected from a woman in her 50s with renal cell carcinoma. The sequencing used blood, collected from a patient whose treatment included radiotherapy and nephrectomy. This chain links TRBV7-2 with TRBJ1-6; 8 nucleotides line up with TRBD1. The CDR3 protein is CASSLSVTGDSPLHF. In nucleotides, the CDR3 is TGTGCCAGCAGCTTAAGCGTGACAGGGGATTCACCCCTCCACTTT.